This T cell receptor beta chain emerged from a study of a mutant IDH1 vaccine in newly diagnosed glioma (dated by TCRdb to 2020 to 2022). As for the study more broadly: Patients were given eight vaccinations, in weeks 1, 3, 5, 7, 11, 15, 19 and 23, which matched visits V03 through V10. Vaccination started 4-6 weeks after radiotherapy alone, or was given together with temozolomide cycles in the groups whose treatment included chemotherapy. Of the 25 to 35 patients who were treated, around 62% were male and about 40% were female, and the mean age was about 40 years. Prior to enrollment, standard therapy consisting of radiotherapy alone, temozolomide alone, or radiochemotherapy with temozolomide had been administered to patients, with the combination being received by most patients. Peripheral blood was collected at six visits: V03 (baseline), V05, V07, V10, V12 and V13. For exploratory analyses, longitudinal TCRB deep sequencing was carried out in 25 treated patients wherever samples were available. The full study reports these points: No apparent relationship was observed between pseudoprogression and alterations in the top peripheral T cell clonotypes detected by TCRB sequencing. Vaccine-induced immune responses across multiple MHC alleles were detected in over 85% of patients. The authors stated that sample limitations prevented analyses of patient blood samples from being reproduced. PBMC samples for TCRB deep sequencing were selected based on availability.

Library construction relied on the immunoSEQ multiplex PCR assay. Rearranged TCR beta chain sequences were amplified using the hsTCRB Kit according to the manufacturer's protocol. TCRB libraries were sequenced on an Illumina MiSeq. From the authors' description of their analysis: The kit vendor's proprietary platform handled demultiplexing, trimming and gene mapping. This is the immuneACCESS table as TCRdb keeps it, with only in-frame sequences that have V and J called. A part of the clones is gone; compared with another copy, unresolved V genes explain less than half, and the rest is unexplained. V, J and clone size are taken as reported in that table, and D and trimming were inferred from the DNA itself. The table for this sample lists tens of thousands of clones; roughly three quarters of them were counted only once. 7.2% of the sample is taken by the ten largest. As for this clone: Its antigen remains undetermined. The input lacks base qualities; no much larger clone sits a single base away.

Interpreted using the paper, the time point label stands for: week 5, during vaccination. A 20-mer mutant IDH1 peptide at 300 micrograms in Montanide made up each vaccine dose, which was injected subcutaneously together with topical imiquimod. All donors had newly diagnosed IDH1-mutant astrocytomas of WHO grade 3 or 4 that showed loss of nuclear ATRX. The samples were drawn from NOA16, a multicentre, single-arm, open-label phase I trial in Germany that tested a mutant IDH1 peptide vaccine in humans for the first time. Genomic DNA for TCRB sequencing was isolated from EDTA blood with the DNeasy Blood and Tissue Kit. From a lookup of the germline V gene, CDR1 and CDR2 are MNHNS and SASEGT. The CDR3 sequence holds 16 residues, the cysteine and phenylalanine included. The kept DNA is CDR3 alone, 48 bases in frame from the first base. The V end gives up 3 bases and the J end 4 bases, leaving 10 bases in the junction not matched to a gene.

This receptor chain uses TRBV6-1 and TRBJ2-3; 7 junctional bases match TRBD1. Here the sequenced sample was PBMCs, taken from a glioma patient whose treatment included an IDH1 peptide vaccine. The clonotype comes from a middle-aged man with glioma. Some clones in this sample may be carry-over from other donors' samples. The DNA sequence is TGTGCCAGCAGTGACTTTCGACAGGGAAGGGCAGATACGCAGTATTTT. It is translated as CASSDFRQGRADTQYF.